The 21 T cell receptor beta chains below come from one sample, sequenced in a study of T cell changes during pregnancy in multiple sclerosis. This table comes from immunoSEQ multiplex PCR, and its TCRdb copy is limited to in-frame clones, with some not included. The table lists tens of thousands of clones, about 90% of them singletons. The sequenced sample was peripheral blood, obtained after pregnancy. The origin of the receptors is a female donor in good health, enrolled as a control in a pregnancy study.

This clone was seen a single time. The chain joins TRBV5-4 to TRBJ2-1; perhaps TRBD2 as D (6 bases). CDR3 length: 14 residues. Germline CDR1 is SGHNT and CDR2 is YYREEE (reference sequence). V lost 3 bases and J lost 4, with 11 bases in between. The CDR3 loop reads CASSSAGIYNEQFF. In DNA form, the CDR3 reads TGTGCCAGCAGCTCGGCGGGAATTTACAATGAGCAGTTCTTC. The full variable domain, completed using reference TRBV5-4 and TRBJ2-1, is ETGVTQSPTHLIKTRGQQVTLRCSSQSGHNTVSWYQQALGQGPQFIFQYYREEENGRGNFPPRFSGLQFPNYSSELNVNALELDDSALYLCASSSAGIYNEQFFGPGTRLTVL.

The chain links TRBV27 to TRBJ1-2; D might be TRBD1 (5 bases). V gave up 9 bases and J gave up 1 base, with 27 bases separating them. CDR3 length: 18 amino acids. The germline V gene has CDR1 MNHEY and CDR2 SMNVEV (reference sequence). CDR3 loop: CARQNSRVLIFINYGYTF. CDR3 nucleotides: TGTGCCAGACAAAATTCCAGGGTCTTGATTTTTATTAACTATGGCTACACCTTC.

The chain couples TRBV6-1 to TRBJ2-3; 7 bases fit TRBD1. Per the germline V gene, CDR1 is MNHNS and CDR2 is SASEGT. Trimming removed 4 bases from V and 2 bases from J; junction bases left unmatched: 3. The CDR3 covers 14 residues. Here the CDR3 DNA reads TGTGCCAGCAGTGGACAGGGAGTCACAGATACGCAGTATTTT. This sequence encodes CASSGQGVTDTQYF.

The chain combines TRBV5-1 with TRBJ1-1, with D perhaps matching TRBD1 (5 bases). The length of the CDR3 is 14 residues. The germline V and J ends were trimmed by 0 bases and 6 bases, with 12 bases remaining between them. The germline CDR1 and CDR2 sequences are SGHRS and YFSETQ. CDR3 nucleotide sequence: TGCGCCAGCAGCTTGGAGGCAGGGCGCCCTGAAGCTTTCTTT. Its protein product is CASSLEAGRPEAFF.

The chain uses TRBV27 and TRBJ2-1, with 9 bases lining up with TRBD2. With V trimmed by 3 bases and J by 6 bases, 9 bases remained unmatched. This CDR3 region has 16 residues. The V gene's germline CDR1 is MNHEY and CDR2 SMNVEV (reference sequence). CDR3 coding DNA: TGTGCCAGCAGTTTTTCAGGCGGGAGGGGGGTCAATGAGCAGTTCTTC. Protein sequence: CASSFSGGRGVNEQFF.

Worth noting for this clone: A read error may account for a junction end that differs from germline. The chain recombines TRBV7-2 with TRBJ1-6, with a weak D call TRBD1 (5 bases). The V gene's germline CDR1 is SGHTA and CDR2 FQGNSA. The CDR3 spans 16 residues. CDR3 sequence: CASSLGAGWRNSLLHF. The DNA of the CDR3 is TGTGCCAGCAGCTTAGGGGCAGGGTGGCGTAATTCACTCCTCCACTTT.

The V gene is TRBV6-1, the J gene TRBJ2-7, with D unclear. Germline-derived CDR1 and CDR2 are MNHNS and SASEGT. V dropped 4 bases and J dropped 2 bases, with 15 bases sitting between them. This CDR3 comprises 15 residues. For the CDR3, the DNA is TGTGCCAGCAGTGGTCGGTACCTTGGAGCCTACGAGCAGTACTTC. It codes for CASSGRYLGAYEQYF.

This sequence joins TRBV7-9 and TRBJ1-2; 7 bases agree with TRBD1. Per germline, CDR1 SEHNR and CDR2 FQNEAQ (reference sequence). Trimming at V came to 4 bases and at J to 3 bases, leaving 11 bases not matched to a gene. CDR3 length: 16 residues. The CDR3 here is CASSSTTGFIYYGYTF. The CDR3 nucleotides are TGTGCCAGCAGCTCGACGACAGGGTTTATCTACTATGGCTACACCTTC.

This chain links TRBV5-1 with TRBJ1-1; TRBD1 aligns across 10 bases. Trimming took 6 bases from V and 3 from J; bases not matched to a gene: 11. Germline lookup yields CDR1 SGHRS and CDR2 YFSETQ. CDR3 size: 16 residues. The CDR3: CASTDRGSILHTEAFF. As DNA, the CDR3 is TGCGCCAGCACGGACAGGGGGTCCATTCTCCACACTGAAGCTTTCTTT.

The chain carries TRBV6-4 and TRBJ1-5; 7 bases map to TRBD1. Per germline, CDR1 MRHNA and CDR2 SNTAGT. The CDR3 consists of 16 residues. J was trimmed by 3 bases and V by 0 bases; bases with no gene match: 5. The CDR3 is CASSDSGTDLNQPQHF. DNA for the CDR3: TGTGCCAGCAGTGACTCGGGGACAGACCTCAATCAGCCCCAGCATTTT.

The V and J genes are TRBV5-1 and TRBJ2-6; a possible D gene is TRBD2 (5 bases). Germline lookup yields CDR1 SGHRS and CDR2 YFSETQ. The CDR3 is 16 amino acids. Trimming removed 0 bases at V and 2 bases at J, with 9 bases between. CDR3 bases: TGCGCCAGCAGCTTGGAAGGGAGTCCTGGGGCCAACGTCCTGACTTTC. Protein: CASSLEGSPGANVLTF.

The chain is built from TRBV27 and TRBJ2-5; no definite D call. The germline V gene has CDR1 MNHEY and CDR2 SMNVEV (reference sequence). CDR3 length: 14 residues. V shed 2 bases and J shed 0 bases, with 7 bases lying between them. The CDR3 is CASSLKPNQETQYF. The CDR3 nucleotides read TGTGCCAGCAGTTTAAAGCCTAACCAAGAGACCCAGTACTTC.

This chain's CDR3 is CASSNQGAGFF. CDR3 coding DNA: TGTGCCAGCAGCAACCAGGGGGCAGGTTTCTTT. The rearrangement uses TRBV6-5 and TRBJ1-1; TRBD1 aligns across 8 bases. J gave up 13 bases and V 6 bases, and 7 bases lay outside the gene matches. The CDR3 consists of 11 residues. Per germline, CDR1 MNHEY and CDR2 SVGAGI.

This chain connects TRBV27 to TRBJ2-5, with 11 bases identical to TRBD2. J was trimmed by 3 bases and V by 4 bases; bases with no gene match: 4. The CDR3 has 15 residues. The germline V gene has CDR1 MNHEY and CDR2 SMNVEV (reference sequence). The CDR3 sequence is CASSSASGGKETQYF. CDR3 bases: TGTGCCAGCAGTTCCGCTAGCGGGGGGAAAGAGACCCAGTACTTC.

As DNA, the CDR3 is TGTGCCAGCAGGACAACGAACACCGGGGAGCTGTTTTTT. Translating gives CASRTTNTGELFF. The rearrangement links TRBV28 to TRBJ2-2; D call uncertain. CDR1 is MDHEN and CDR2 is SYDVKM in the germline V gene. V was cut by 6 bases and J by 0 bases, with 5 bases left in between. CDR3 length equals 13 residues.

This sequence joins TRBV19 and TRBJ1-5; 7 positions match TRBD1. This CDR3 spans 15 amino acids. Trimming at V came to 7 bases and at J to 1 base, leaving 7 bases not matched to a gene. Looked up from germline, CDR1 is LNHDA and CDR2 is SQIVND (reference sequence). CDR3 in amino acids: CASMAGGFSNQPQHF. CDR3 in DNA: TGTGCCAGTATGGCAGGGGGGTTCAGCAATCAGCCCCAGCATTTT.

The chain is built from TRBV11-2 and TRBJ1-1; D perhaps matches TRBD1 (6 bases). From germline, CDR1 is SGHAT and CDR2 FQNNGV. V lost 1 base and J lost 10, with 19 bases in between. This CDR3 has 15 amino acids. The DNA for the CDR3 is TGTGCCAGCAGCTTAGGGGCTGGGGGGGCGCCGGGAGCTTTCTTT. Its translation is CASSLGAGGAPGAFF.

The chain combines TRBV6-4 with TRBJ2-2; D not certain. Per the germline V gene, CDR1 is MRHNA and CDR2 is SNTAGT. The V and J ends lost 4 bases and 4 bases respectively, with 4 bases between them. This CDR3 contains 12 residues. The CDR3: CASSAGTGELFF. DNA of the CDR3: TGTGCCAGCAGTGCAGGCACCGGGGAGCTGTTTTTT.

V usage is TRBV23-1 and J usage is TRBJ2-1; TRBD1 matches at 7 bases. TRBV23-1 is filed as an ORF, its function uncertain. This CDR3 has 16 residues. V shed 6 bases, J shed 0 bases, and the junction held 8 bases outside the gene matches. CDR3 loop: CASRPQGYSSYNEQFF. The CDR3 region has the DNA TGCGCCAGCAGACCACAGGGGTACAGCTCCTACAATGAGCAGTTCTTC.

The V gene is TRBV4-1, the J gene TRBJ2-7; D remains unclear. This CDR3 has 13 residues. CDR1 MGHRA and CDR2 YSYEKL come from the germline V gene. With 4 bases removed from V and 6 bases from J, the gap between germline ends came to 13 bases. CDR3 sequence: CASSPATRREQYF. The CDR3 DNA follows: TGCGCCAGCAGCCCAGCGACGCGCCGCGAGCAGTACTTC.

J is TRBJ2-5 and V is TRBV18; 8 bases align to TRBD1. Germline values: CDR1 KGHSH, CDR2 LQKENI. V dropped 1 base and J dropped 5; count of bases not matched to a gene: 18. This CDR3 is 19 amino acids long. The CDR3 spells CASSPLSAAGGRGRETQYF. The CDR3 DNA follows: TGTGCCAGCTCACCACTCTCAGCTGCGGGTGGCAGGGGGCGTGAGACCCAGTACTTC. The variable domain in full, with the rest retrieved from reference TRBV18 and TRBJ2-5, is NAGVMQNPRHLVRRRGQEARLRCSPMKGHSHVYWYRQLPEEGLKFMVYLQKENIIDESGMPKERFSAEFPKEGPSILRIQQVVRGDSAAYFCASSPLSAAGGRGRETQYFGPGTRLLVL.